The clone carrying this T cell receptor (beta chain) occurred a few times. Its antigen is unidentified. The data were taken from a study of identical twins. Overall study findings and caveats: Invariant populations such as MAIT and iNKT cells could partly muddle zero-insertion analyses.

MiXCR, run by TCRdb on the 5' RACE reads, gives a single entry per CDR3 protein. The sample has about 200,000 distinct CDR3 sequences; 7.5% are singletons. These sequences were also reported in another study, on yellow fever vaccine responses in identical twins. In that study: After vaccination, twins' T cell response reportedly seemed partly convergent, partly personalized.

This sequence originates from a woman younger than 30 in good health. Input material: memory (CD45RO+) T cells sorted from blood.

CDR3 amino acids: CASSGQGGTSGTGELFF. The CDR3, as DNA: TGTGCCAGCAGTGGACAGGGAGGGACTAGCGGCACCGGGGAGCTGTTTTTT. The gene calls are TRBV2 and TRBJ2-2; 11 bases fit TRBD2. This CDR3 is built from 17 residues. The germline gives CDR1 SNHLY, CDR2 FYNNEI. Trimming cost V 4 bases and J 4 bases; bases outside gene matches: 8.